A selection of T cell receptor beta chains follows, all from one sample in a study of OX40 agonist ivuxolimab in advanced cancers. Using immunoSEQ multiplex PCR, the repertoire was profiled, and TCRdb retains in-frame clones only, with some absent. The sample carries tens of thousands of clones, 70% to 80% recorded once. Sequencing was performed on CD4+ or CD8+ T cells sorted from blood, taken in a trial of the OX40 agonist ivuxolimab. Receptor source: an adult with an advanced solid tumor such as melanoma, head and neck, liver or kidney cancer. Both conserved end residues are part of each CDR3. A D gene is named only where the DNA matches it firmly. The listing skips clone size in some rows; elsewhere it reads once, few, many or a size class.

V gene	D gene	J gene	clone size	CDR3 DNA	CDR3 protein
TRBV28	TRBD1	TRBJ1-1	-	TGTGCCAGCAGTTTAGGGTTCACAGGGGGTGCCGAAGCTTTCTTT	CASSLGFTGGAEAFF
TRBV2	TRBD1	TRBJ1-6	few	TGTGCCAGCAGTGAATTGGGACAGGAAAATTCACCCCTCCACTTT	CASSELGQENSPLHF
TRBV5-4	TRBD2	TRBJ2-2	-	TGTGCCAGCAGCACTGGGCTCGGGACTAGCAGCGGGGAGCTGTTTTTT	CASSTGLGTSSGELFF
TRBV2	TRBD1	TRBJ2-2	-	TGTGCCAGCAGTGCCGCGGGGGTTAGGCACAGGGGGCGATCCGGGGAGCTGTTTTTT	CASSAAGVRHRGRSGELFF
TRBV30	-	TRBJ1-6	-	TGTGCCTGGGGAAGACGGATTAATTCACCCCTCCACTTT	CAWGRRINSPLHF
TRBV5-1	TRBD2	TRBJ2-7	-	TGCGCCAGCGCGGGAGGGTCCTCCTACGAGCAGTACTTC	CASAGGSSYEQYF
TRBV18	TRBD1	TRBJ2-7	-	TGTGCCAGCTCACCACGACAGGGCACCTACGAGCAGTACTTC	CASSPRQGTYEQYF
TRBV7-2	-	TRBJ1-1	-	TGTGCCAGCAGCTTACACACGAACACTGAAGCTTTCTTT	CASSLHTNTEAFF
TRBV18	TRBD1	TRBJ1-2	medium-sized	TGTGCCAGCTCATTAAGACAGGGGGCCCGGTGGGTCTATGGCTACACCTTC	CASSLRQGARWVYGYTF
TRBV6-5	-	TRBJ1-1	-	TGTGCCAGCAGTTACTCGCGATCCCCTCTACAAGCTTTCTTT	CASSYSRSPLQAFF
TRBV7-3	-	TRBJ2-7	-	TGTGCCAGCAGCTTAAATCCCGACACATACGAGCAGTACTTC	CASSLNPDTYEQYF
TRBV9	TRBD1	TRBJ1-1	-	TGTGCCAGCAGCGTAGCTAGGGACAGGGATCCTTTCTTT	CASSVARDRDPFF
TRBV7-8	-	TRBJ1-1	once	TGTGCCAGCAGCTTAGCGGGCGTCACTGAAGCTTTCTTT	CASSLAGVTEAFF
TRBV19	TRBD1	TRBJ1-2	-	TGTGCCAGTAGTCTACAGGGGGCTAACTATGGCTACACCTTC	CASSLQGANYGYTF
TRBV19	TRBD1	TRBJ1-2	few	TGTGCCAGTAGTCTTGGACAGGGGGCTAACTATGGCTACACCTTC	CASSLGQGANYGYTF
TRBV19	-	TRBJ2-7	-	TGTGCCAGTCGCAACAGGTTCTCCTACGAGCAGTACTTC	CASRNRFSYEQYF
TRBV5-1	TRBD2	TRBJ2-2	-	TGCGCCAGCAGCTACCTAGCGGGAGACACCGGGGAGCTGTTTTTT	CASSYLAGDTGELFF
TRBV28	-	TRBJ2-7	-	TGTGCCACCCAGAGGAGGGGCTACGAGCAGTACTTC	CATQRRGYEQYF
TRBV18	-	TRBJ1-1	-	TGTGCCAGCTCACAGATCGGCAGGGGCAACACTGAAGCTTTCTTT	CASSQIGRGNTEAFF
TRBV4-1	TRBD2	TRBJ2-1	-	TGCGCCAGCAGCCAACCAGCGGGACTCCTAAGCTCCTACAATGAGCAGTTCTTC	CASSQPAGLLSSYNEQFF
TRBV7-9	-	TRBJ1-6	-	TGTGCCAGCAGCTTAGCCCGGAGCTCCTATAATTCACCCCTCCACTTT	CASSLARSSYNSPLHF
TRBV28	-	TRBJ1-2	few	TGTGCCAGCAGGATCGGGGCTAGTCACTATGGCTACACCTTC	CASRIGASHYGYTF
TRBV14	TRBD2	TRBJ2-3	-	TGTGCCAGCAGCCGTCTAGCGGGAGTCACAGATACGCAGTATTTT	CASSRLAGVTDTQYF
TRBV6-6	-	TRBJ1-3	-	TGTGCCAGCAGTTACGGAGAGGCCGGAAACACCATATATTTT	CASSYGEAGNTIYF
TRBV14	-	TRBJ2-3	-	TGTGCCAGCAGCCAGGCCCTTTGGCACACAGATACGCAGTATTTT	CASSQALWHTDTQYF
TRBV27	TRBD1	TRBJ2-2	-	TGTGCCAGCAGTCGACAGGGCCGGAACACCGGGGAGCTGTTTTTT	CASSRQGRNTGELFF
TRBV7-2	TRBD2	TRBJ2-3	-	TGTGCCAGCAGCGCCCGGGGGGTCTACACAGATACGCAGTATTTT	CASSARGVYTDTQYF
TRBV29-1	TRBD2	TRBJ2-3	-	TGCAGCGTGTATAGGGACTACACAGATACGCAGTATTTT	CSVYRDYTDTQYF
TRBV7-8	-	TRBJ2-2	-	TGTGCCAGCAGCTTGCGGACAGTCGGCACCGGGGAGCTGTTTTTT	CASSLRTVGTGELFF
TRBV18	-	TRBJ1-1	-	TGTGCCAGCTCACCGGTACAGGGAAACGCTGAAGCTTTCTTT	CASSPVQGNAEAFF
TRBV18	-	TRBJ1-1	-	TGTGCCAGCTCACCACCGAGCCAGAACACTGAAGCTTTCTTT	CASSPPSQNTEAFF
TRBV6-1	-	TRBJ1-5	once	TGTGCCAGCAGTGATAGAGGTAGTCATCAGCCCCAGCATTTT	CASSDRGSHQPQHF
TRBV6-1	-	TRBJ2-7	-	TGTGCCAGCAGTGCCGGGCGCTCCTACGAGCAGTACTTC	CASSAGRSYEQYF
TRBV14	TRBD2	TRBJ2-2	-	TGTGCCAGCAGCCTCTGGCGGGAGTCAGGGGAGCTGTTTTTT	CASSLWRESGELFF
TRBV5-1	-	TRBJ1-2	-	TGCGCCAGCCGCGCCTCGACTTCTCCCGACGGCTACACCTTC	CASRASTSPDGYTF
TRBV5-1	TRBD1	TRBJ2-2	-	TGCGCCAGCAGCTCCCGACAGGGCACCGGGGAGCTGTTTTTT	CASSSRQGTGELFF
TRBV6-1	TRBD2	TRBJ2-1	-	TGTGCCAGCAGTGGGACTAGCGGGAGTTACAATGAGCAGTTCTTC	CASSGTSGSYNEQFF
TRBV14	-	TRBJ1-2	-	TGTGCCAGCAGCCAAGGCTCGGGGAGGGAGCGGAACTATGGCTACACCTTC	CASSQGSGRERNYGYTF
TRBV28	-	TRBJ1-2	-	TGTGCCAGCAGTTTTGGGGGGACGAACTATGGCTACACCTTC	CASSFGGTNYGYTF
TRBV5-5	-	TRBJ2-7	-	TGTGCCAGCAGCTTGACAGAGAGGGTCTCCTACGAGCAGTACTTC	CASSLTERVSYEQYF
TRBV11-2	-	TRBJ2-5	-	TGTGCCAGCAGCCAGTTAAGGTACGGGCAAGAGACCCAGTACTTC	CASSQLRYGQETQYF
TRBV9	TRBD1	TRBJ2-1	once	TGTGCCAGCAGCGCCCAGGGGGCCAGACCCCCACAATTCTTC	CASSAQGARPPQFF
TRBV27	-	TRBJ2-7	few	TGTGCCAGCAGTCAACAGGGAAGGGTACTCAACGAGCAGTACTTC	CASSQQGRVLNEQYF
TRBV14	TRBD2	TRBJ2-3	-	TGTGCCAGCAGCCACCTGCGGCGGGGACTAGCGGGAAGCACAGATACGCAGTATTTT	CASSHLRRGLAGSTDTQYF
TRBV28	TRBD1	TRBJ2-1	-	TGTGCCACCGGGGGACAGGTCGATGAGCAGTTCTTC	CATGGQVDEQFF
TRBV4-1	-	TRBJ1-4	-	TGCGCCAGCAGCCAAGGGGGGACGGCCCCCGAAAAACTGTTTTTT	CASSQGGTAPEKLFF
TRBV28	TRBD1	TRBJ1-4	few	TGTGCCAGCAGTTTAAGACAGGGGACTAATGAAAAACTGTTTTTT	CASSLRQGTNEKLFF
TRBV7-8	TRBD2	TRBJ2-2	-	TGTGCCAGCACCTCCGGGACTAGCGGGGTTAACACCGGGGAGCTGTTTTTT	CASTSGTSGVNTGELFF
TRBV7-9	-	TRBJ1-4	-	TGTGCCAGCAGCCTCGGGACCGGTGAAAAACTGTTTTTT	CASSLGTGEKLFF
TRBV7-9	-	TRBJ2-3	-	TGTGCCAGCAGCTTAGGTCGGGGGCCTGCTAGCACAGATACGCAGTATTTT	CASSLGRGPASTDTQYF
TRBV7-4	-	TRBJ2-7	-	TGTGCCAGCAGCTCTATGGGATGGGTATATATGAGCGAGCAGTACTTC	CASSSMGWVYMSEQYF
TRBV2	TRBD1	TRBJ1-2	-	TGTGCCAGCAGTGAGAGGACAGGGAGTCATGGCTACACCTTC	CASSERTGSHGYTF